A single sample gave rise to the 32 T cell receptor beta chains below, sequenced in a study of identical twins. MiXCR, applied by TCRdb to the 5' RACE reads, yields one record per CDR3 protein. Among approximately 350,000 distinct CDR3 sequences, 9% to 15% were seen once, and the ten largest hold roughly 7%. The sample was also linked to a second study, of yellow fever vaccine responses in identical twins.

Material: CD8+ T cells sorted from blood. The receptors derive from a woman aged 18-30 years in good health.

In its sample, this clonotype was seen a few times. V usage is TRBV7-9 and J usage is TRBJ1-2; 10 bases are shared with TRBD1. With 5 bases clipped from V and 3 bases from J, the junction kept 9 bases outside the gene matches. The CDR3 has 16 residues. Germline CDR1 and CDR2: SEHNR and FQNEAQ (reference sequence). The CDR3 protein is CASSDSGQGPHYGYTF. The CDR3 DNA sequence: TGTGCCAGCAGCGACTCGGGACAGGGGCCCCACTATGGCTACACCTTC.

This clonotype has a count of ten or more. The chain couples TRBV4-1 to TRBJ2-1, with TRBD1 as a possible D gene (5 bases). Per the germline V gene, CDR1 is MGHRA and CDR2 is YSYEKL. V gave up 5 bases and J gave up 6 bases, with 11 bases separating them. The CDR3 is 13 amino acids. The CDR3, as DNA: TGCGCCAGCAGCTGGGGCCTGAGCAATGAGCAGTTCTTC. It encodes CASSWGLSNEQFF.

This rearrangement joins TRBV6-5 to TRBJ1-4; D remains unclear. The germline CDR1 and CDR2 sequences are MNHEY and SVGAGI. V lost 0 bases and J 8 bases, leaving 19 bases between the germline ends. The CDR3 sequence is 17 residues long. The CDR3 nucleotides are TGTGCCAGCAGTTACTCGAAGGCGGCTGGGGTCCGAGAAAAACTGTTTTTT. Translated: CASSYSKAAGVREKLFF.

The V call is TRBV12-3 or TRBV12-4, the J call TRBJ2-1; D unresolved. CDR3 length equals 11 residues. Trimming stripped 2 bases from V and 10 bases from J, with 6 bases between. The CDR3 loop is CASSLTREQFF. The CDR3, as DNA: TGTGCCAGCAGTTTAACCCGGGAGCAGTTCTTC.

This clonotype was seen at least ten times. The chain is built from TRBV4-1 and TRBJ2-7; D is perhaps TRBD1 or TRBD2 (5 bases each). With 1 base removed from V and 1 base from J, the gap between germline ends came to 11 bases. Per germline, CDR1 MGHRA and CDR2 YSYEKL. The CDR3 is 15 amino acids. The DNA of the CDR3 is TGCGCCAGCAGCCAAGGAGGGGTCTGGTCCTACGAGCAGTACGTC. This codes for CASSQGGVWSYEQYV.

This chain connects TRBV5-1 to TRBJ2-3, with TRBD2 matching 7 bases. This CDR3 comprises 17 residues. After removal of 5 bases from V and 0 bases from J, the junction contained 12 bases not matched to a gene. Germline V gene data show CDR1 as SGHRS and CDR2 as YFSETQ. The CDR3 spells CASRPRGSGVSTDTQYF. The CDR3 nucleotides read TGCGCCAGCAGACCGCGGGGAAGCGGGGTTAGCACAGATACGCAGTATTTT.

In nucleotides, the CDR3 is TGTGCCATCAGTGAGGCAGGCAGCTCCTATAATTCACCCCTCCACTTT. Translating it yields CAISEAGSSYNSPLHF. The J gene is TRBJ1-6, the V gene TRBV10-3; no clear D gene. This CDR3 has 16 amino acids. V was pared by 2 bases and J by 0 bases, with 8 bases between. Germline CDR1 and CDR2: ENHRY and SYGVKD.

The sample holds many counts of this clonotype. The chain joins TRBV10-3 to TRBJ2-1; D is tentatively TRBD1 or TRBD2 (5 bases each). Looked up from germline, CDR1 is ENHRY and CDR2 is SYGVKD. V was clipped by 4 bases and J by 0 bases, with 10 bases between them. The CDR3 loop spans 15 amino acids. CDR3 coding DNA: TGTGCCATCAGTGCCTCCGGGACCTCCTACAATGAGCAGTTCTTC. It codes for CAISASGTSYNEQFF.

This clonotype has more than one count but fewer than ten. V is TRBV2 and J is TRBJ2-7; no definite D call. The CDR3 is made up of 15 amino acids. V was pared by 4 bases and J by 1 base, with 14 bases between. The germline gives CDR1 SNHLY, CDR2 FYNNEI. The CDR3 reads CASSAREPRSYEQYV. The CDR3 DNA follows: TGTGCCAGCAGTGCCCGCGAACCGAGATCCTACGAGCAGTACGTC.

This clonotype was counted at least ten times. The CDR3 DNA reads TGCGCCAGCAGCCCTCCCGGGACAGGGGTTGTCCATGGCTACACCTTC. Encoded protein: CASSPPGTGVVHGYTF. The V gene is TRBV4-1, the J gene TRBJ1-2, with 10 bases matching TRBD1. The CDR3 consists of 16 residues. Trimming at V came to 4 bases and at J to 6 bases, leaving 11 bases not matched to a gene. Germline CDR1 MGHRA, CDR2 YSYEKL.

This clonotype was seen only a few times. CDR3 nucleotide sequence: TGTGCCAGCAGCTTGAGAGGGGGGCACTACGAGCAGTACGTC. Amino acids: CASSLRGGHYEQYV. This chain links TRBV7-6 with TRBJ2-7; D might be TRBD1 or TRBD2, each matching 6 bases. The CDR3 sequence is 14 residues long. CDR1 SGHVS and CDR2 FNYEAQ come from the germline V gene. The V end lost 3 bases, the J end lost 3 bases, and 12 bases lay between the germline ends.

This clonotype occurred a few times. V and J are TRBV28 and TRBJ1-5; D call uncertain. The germline CDR1 and CDR2 sequences are MDHEN and SYDVKM. V lost 7 bases, J lost 3 bases, and 19 bases lay in between. The CDR3 sequence is 16 residues long. The CDR3 sequence: CASMGSLLRDNQPQHF. The CDR3 DNA follows: TGTGCCAGCATGGGCTCGCTTCTCCGAGACAATCAGCCCCAGCATTTT.

This clonotype was observed a handful of times. The CDR3: CASSYGTGQNTQYF. CDR3 DNA: TGTGCCAGCAGTTACGGGACAGGACAGAATACGCAGTATTTT. The V and J genes are TRBV6-5 and TRBJ2-3; 8 nucleotides agree with TRBD1. The CDR3 is made up of 14 amino acids. Germline CDR1 is MNHEY and CDR2 is SVGAGI. V was clipped by 2 bases and J by 7 bases; unmatched bases: 5.

V usage is TRBV20-1 and J usage is TRBJ2-7, with TRBD2 identical over 8 bases. The V gene's germline CDR1 is DFQATT and CDR2 SNEGSKA (reference sequence). The V segment lost 6 bases and the J segment 0 bases; nucleotides outside the gene matches: 7. This CDR3 contains 14 residues. The CDR3 sequence is CSANSGATSYEQYF. For the CDR3, the DNA is TGCAGTGCAAATAGCGGGGCCACCTCCTACGAGCAGTACTTC.

This clonotype was found many times. This chain links TRBV3-1 with TRBJ2-1; D is possibly TRBD2 (6 bases). Trimming removed 9 bases from V and 7 bases from J, with 22 bases in between. The length of the CDR3 is 15 residues. The germline V gene encodes CDR1 LGHDT and CDR2 YNNKEL (reference sequence). CDR3 residues: CASQVNPGTGNEQFF. CDR3 sequence (DNA): TGTGCCAGTCAAGTAAACCCAGGGACTGGAAATGAGCAGTTCTTC.

V gene TRBV9 combines with J gene TRBJ2-5; possible D gene TRBD1, 5 bases. V lost 2 bases to trimming and J lost 2 bases, with 10 bases between them. The CDR3 is 14 amino acids. Germline CDR1 SGDLS, CDR2 YYNGEE. The CDR3 loop is CASSVRQLQETQYF. The DNA for the CDR3 is TGTGCCAGCAGCGTGAGACAGTTGCAAGAGACCCAGTACTTC.

The chain has TRBV7-2 and TRBJ2-7, with D unresolved. Trimming shortened V by 3 bases and J by 7 bases, and 7 bases separated the two germline ends. The CDR3 length is 11 residues. CDR1 and CDR2 from the germline V gene are SGHTA and FQGNSA. CDR3 nucleotides: TGTGCCAGCAGCTTCCCTAATGAGCAGTACTTC. Translating gives CASSFPNEQYF.

This clonotype was picked up a small number of times. The chain couples TRBV9 to TRBJ1-2; perhaps TRBD1 as D (6 bases). The CDR3 is 12 residues long. Germline-derived CDR1 and CDR2 are SGDLS and YYNGEE. Trimming left V 4 bases short and J 7 bases short, with 11 bases between. The CDR3 DNA follows: TGTGCCAGCAGCCCCTACAGGGCTGGCTACACCTTC. Amino acids: CASSPYRAGYTF.

This clonotype was seen repeatedly, ten times or more. This chain uses TRBV27 with TRBJ2-3; D is perhaps TRBD2 (6 bases). CDR3 length: 11 amino acids. Between the trimmed V and J ends, which lost 8 bases and 6 bases, there was a span of 9 bases. The germline V gene encodes CDR1 MNHEY and CDR2 SMNVEV (reference sequence). The CDR3 sequence is CASSRGDTQYF. The CDR3 DNA reads as TGTGCCAGCTCCCGGGGGGATACGCAGTATTTT.

J is TRBJ2-1 and V is TRBV6-4, with no clear D. Deletions cut 4 bases from V and 9 bases from J, with 7 bases between. The germline V gene has CDR1 MRHNA and CDR2 SNTAGT. The CDR3 has 11 amino acids. The CDR3 DNA follows: TGTGCCAGCAGTGCAGGTTTTGAGCAGTTCTTC. Protein: CASSAGFEQFF.

The V gene is TRBV7-9, the J gene TRBJ2-1; TRBD1 aligns across 7 bases. The CDR3 extends over 15 amino acids. The V gene's germline CDR1 is SEHNR and CDR2 FQNEAQ (reference sequence). Losses at the gene ends were 4 bases for V and 3 bases for J; bases not matched to a gene: 6. CDR3 nucleotides: TGTGCCAGCAGCTCCCCCGACAGGGTCTACAATGAGCAGTTCTTC. Encoded protein: CASSSPDRVYNEQFF.

This clonotype came up a few times. The rearrangement uses TRBV6-4 and TRBJ2-2, with D perhaps TRBD1 (8 bases). V shed 8 bases and J shed 6 bases, with 31 bases lying between them. The CDR3 contains 19 residues. From germline, CDR1 is MRHNA and CDR2 SNTAGT. The CDR3 sequence is CASLDKIYGGQGAPGELFF. The CDR3 DNA reads as TGTGCCAGCCTAGACAAAATATACGGGGGGCAGGGGGCCCCCGGGGAGCTGTTTTTT.

The gene calls are TRBV2 and TRBJ1-1; 7 bases align to TRBD1. The CDR3 consists of 14 residues. Germline CDR1 and CDR2: SNHLY and FYNNEI. The ends lost 8 bases at V and 0 bases at J; junction bases unmatched: 6. CDR3 in amino acids: CASPDRPVNTEAFF. DNA for the CDR3: TGTGCCAGCCCGGACAGGCCCGTGAACACTGAAGCTTTCTTT.

This clonotype was observed a handful of times. The chain has TRBV29-1 and TRBJ2-1; no reliable D call. The germline gives CDR1 SQVTM, CDR2 ANQGSEA. This CDR3 spans 14 amino acids. Trimming left V 1 base short and J 4 bases short, with 11 bases between. This chain's CDR3 is CSVEGVDGYNEQFF. The CDR3 coding sequence is TGCAGCGTTGAAGGGGTGGACGGTTACAATGAGCAGTTCTTC.

This clonotype was observed a handful of times. The chain uses TRBV21-1 and TRBJ1-6; the table calls TRBD1, which could not be checked here. TRBV21-1 is a pseudogene segment. The CDR3 contains 16 residues. This CDR3 reads CASSARRDRGNSPLHF. The CDR3 nucleotides read TGTGCCAGCAGCGCGCGCCGGGACAGGGGTAATTCACCCCTCCACTTT.

This clonotype was observed at least ten times. This chain links TRBV7-8 with TRBJ2-1; 9 nucleotides match TRBD1. Trimming removed 5 bases from V and 10 bases from J; junction bases left unmatched: 12. The CDR3 has 15 residues. Per the germline V gene, CDR1 is SGHVS and CDR2 is FQNEAQ. CDR3 nucleotide sequence: TGTGCCAGCAGCATAATAGACGACAGGGGGGAAGAGCAGTTCTTC. Its protein is CASSIIDDRGEEQFF.

This clonotype occurred a few times. V gene TRBV5-1 combines with J gene TRBJ2-7, with 9 positions matching TRBD2. Looked up from germline, CDR1 is SGHRS and CDR2 is YFSETQ. This CDR3 contains 13 residues. Trimming at V came to 4 bases and at J to 5 bases, leaving 4 bases not matched to a gene. CDR3 sequence reads: CASSLRTSDEQYF. DNA of the CDR3: TGCGCCAGCAGCCTTCGGACTAGCGACGAGCAGTACTTC.

This clonotype showed up many times. DNA for the CDR3: TGCGCCAGCAGCTTGGTTGTTGGACAGGCAGGATCGGACCAGTACTTC. Translation gives CASSLVVGQAGSDQYF. V and J are TRBV5-1 and TRBJ2-5; TRBD1 agrees at 7 bases. The CDR3 runs 16 residues. With V trimmed by 0 bases and J by 10 bases, 15 bases remained unmatched. Germline V gives CDR1 SGHRS, CDR2 YFSETQ.

Ten or more counts support this clonotype. The CDR3 protein is CASSVQGLGTEAFF. CDR3 coding DNA: TGTGCCAGCAGCGTTCAGGGACTAGGCACTGAAGCTTTCTTT. The gene calls are TRBV9 and TRBJ1-1, with TRBD1 as a possible D gene (5 bases). The V gene's germline CDR1 is SGDLS and CDR2 YYNGEE. The V and J ends lost 2 bases and 4 bases respectively, with 12 bases between them. This CDR3 has 14 residues.

The chain joins TRBV29-1 to TRBJ2-2; D is unresolved. Per the germline V gene, CDR1 is SQVTM and CDR2 is ANQGSEA. The V gene lost 1 base and the J gene lost 6 bases, with 6 bases spanning the gap. The CDR3 has 12 residues. The CDR3 sequence is CSVEGFSGELFF. The DNA of the CDR3 is TGCAGCGTTGAAGGGTTTTCCGGGGAGCTGTTTTTT.

This clonotype was observed a handful of times. This chain joins TRBV4-1 and TRBJ2-7; D not certain. This CDR3 is built from 13 residues. The ends were cut back, 0 bases at V and 9 bases at J, with 12 bases in the middle. Germline V CDR1 and CDR2: MGHRA, YSYEKL. CDR3 loop: CASSQELTRAQYF. As DNA, the CDR3 is TGCGCCAGCAGCCAAGAACTCACTCGGGCGCAGTACTTC.

The gene calls are TRBV7-9 and TRBJ1-4, with 8 bases aligning to TRBD1. Trimming at V came to 5 bases and at J to 8 bases, leaving 10 bases not matched to a gene. Germline V gene data show CDR1 as SEHNR and CDR2 as FQNEAQ (reference sequence). This CDR3 comprises 15 residues. As DNA, the CDR3 is TGTGCCAGCAGCCCCCGCGACAGGGGTTCGGAAAAACTGTTTTTT. Amino acids: CASSPRDRGSEKLFF. Together with reference TRBV7-9 and TRBJ1-4, the CDR3 gives the full variable domain: DTGVSQNPRHKITKRGQNVTFRCDPISEHNRLYWYRQTLGQGPEFLTYFQNEAQLEKSRLLSDRFSAERPKGSFSTLEIQRTEQGDSAMYLCASSPRDRGSEKLFFGSGTQLSVL.